What follows is one TCR beta chain and its context. This clone showed up just once. The specificity of this receptor is unknown. Base qualities were left out, and no much larger clone turns up one base away. Patients with a history of autoimmune disease or receiving systemic immunosuppression were excluded from the trial. Peripheral blood for TCR sequencing was drawn from every dose cohort at baseline, at cycle 4 day 1 and at cycle 7 day 1. The samples were taken from a phase I, first-in-human, multicenter, open-label dose-escalation trial of ivuxolimab. Adults with locally advanced or metastatic melanoma, renal cell carcinoma, hepatocellular carcinoma or head and neck squamous cell carcinoma were enrolled in the trial. CD4+ and CD8+ T cells were sorted separately from peripheral blood before TCR sequencing. From a lookup of the germline V gene, CDR1 and CDR2 are SGHNT and YENEEA. From cysteine to phenylalanine, the CDR3 is 18 amino acids long. CDR3 DNA is the only sequence kept; it has 54 bases, read in frame from the first base. Trimming removed 3 bases from V and 7 bases from J; the gene matches leave 15 bases unexplained.

The sample belongs to a study of OX40 agonist ivuxolimab in advanced cancers. Study-wide context: Ivuxolimab was a fully human IgG2 agonistic monoclonal antibody targeting the costimulatory receptor OX40 (CD134). Intravenous ivuxolimab was administered to patients every 2 weeks at six dose levels: 0.01, 0.1, 0.3, 1.5, 3 and 10 mg/kg. Prior anti-PD-1, anti-PD-L1 or anti-CTLA-4 therapy was permitted, and approximately 40% of dose-escalation patients had received checkpoint inhibitors. A male proportion of around 80% and a mean age of approximately 60 years, ranging from roughly 23 to 79, were recorded for the dose-escalation cohort. Of the 50 to 55 patients in dose escalation, 19 had hepatocellular carcinoma, some 15 had melanoma, 9 had renal cell carcinoma and 9 had head and neck cancer. Peripheral TCRbeta sequencing aimed to test whether ivuxolimab altered TCR sequence diversity and caused clonal T-cell expansion. Partial responses occurred in three dose-escalation patients: two with cutaneous melanoma and one with hepatocellular carcinoma. The paper reports the monotherapy dose-escalation portion (N of about 54 patients) of the phase I ivuxolimab trial.

The paper's findings and limits, for the study overall: After ivuxolimab, more expanded clones were found on average in CD8+ T cells than in CD4+ T cells. Low levels of normalized T-cell clonal expansion were also seen in some patients who did not respond. Partial responders in the 0.1-3.0 mg/kg groups had among the lowest normalized peripheral clonal expansion, especially among CD8+ T cells. The antigen specificity of the clonally expanded peripheral T cells was not determined. Clonal expansion of both CD4+ and CD8+ blood T cells was observed from baseline to week 6 at doses 0.1 to 3.0 mg/kg.

Genomic DNA was extracted from sorted cells for sequencing of the TCRbeta CDR3 region. The immunoSEQ Assay was used for sequencing of TCRbeta CDR3 regions. Here the immuneACCESS table is served through TCRdb, limited to in-frame sequences with V and J called. Missing clones are a known gap in these copies; in checked studies unresolved V genes cover under half, and the rest lacks a known reason. The table for this sample lists 35,000 to 55,000 clones; 70% to 90% of them were counted only once. In total, the top ten clones hold around an eighth of the sample. Sequencing used CD4+ or CD8+ T cells sorted from blood, obtained in a trial of the OX40 agonist ivuxolimab. The TCR originated in an adult with an advanced solid tumor such as melanoma, head and neck, liver or kidney cancer. The rearranged chain carries TRBV11-3 and TRBJ2-1; the central 10 bases match TRBD2. CDR3 sequence: CASSLGLGASGSRNEQFF. The bases are TGTGCCAGCAGCTTGGGTTTGGGGGCTAGCGGGAGTAGGAATGAGCAGTTCTTC.